Each of the 13 T cell receptor beta chains below was sequenced from the same sample in a study of blood T cell repertoires in COVID-19. Produced via immunoSEQ multiplex PCR; TCRdb's table is partial and in-frame only. The data hold 300,000 to 450,000 clones, with more than 70% observed a single time. The sequenced sample was PBMCs or T cells enriched from blood (not recorded which). These receptors came from a man aged 30-40 years who had recovered from COVID-19.

Points on this clone: This sample includes further DNA sequences coding for the same CDR3. The V and J genes are TRBV3-1 (or the pseudogene TRBV3-2) and TRBJ2-7; D not resolved. Germline CDR1 LGHDT, CDR2 YNNKEL (reference sequence). With 0 bases removed from V and 0 bases from J, the gap between germline ends came to 6 bases. The CDR3 sequence is 14 residues long. CDR3 nucleotides: TGTGCCAGCAGCCAAGACCCTAGCTCCTACGAGCAGTACTTC. It translates to CASSQDPSSYEQYF.

The V gene is TRBV5-4, the J gene TRBJ1-1; D might be TRBD1 (6 bases). The CDR3 has 15 amino acids. Germline V gene lookup returns CDR1 SGHNT and CDR2 YYREEE (reference sequence). Trimming left V 4 bases short and J 4 bases short, with 17 bases between. Here the CDR3 reads CASSAGGQFGTEAFF. In DNA form, the CDR3 reads TGTGCCAGCAGCGCCGGAGGACAGTTTGGCACTGAAGCTTTCTTT.

The chain couples TRBV9 to TRBJ2-3, with D possibly matching TRBD2 (6 bases). The CDR3 loop spans 16 amino acids. Trimming pared 0 bases from V and 5 bases from J, leaving 16 bases between. Germline loops: CDR1 SGDLS, CDR2 YYNGEE. CDR3 sequence reads: CASSVGASVMRDTQYF. The DNA of the CDR3 is TGTGCCAGCAGCGTAGGGGCTAGCGTCATGAGAGATACGCAGTATTTT. Looking up the rest from reference TRBV9 and TRBJ2-3 gives the full variable domain: DSGVTQTPKHLITATGQRVTLRCSPRSGDLSVYWYQQSLDQGLQFLIQYYNGEERAKGNILERFSAQQFPDLHSELNLSSLELGDSALYFCASSVGASVMRDTQYFGPGTRLTVL.

V gene TRBV10-3 combines with J gene TRBJ2-1, with a possible D match to TRBD2 (5 bases). There are 11 residues in the CDR3. V gave up 10 bases and J gave up 7 bases, with 11 bases separating them. The germline V gene has CDR1 ENHRY and CDR2 SYGVKD. This CDR3 reads CASGSANEQFF. As DNA, the CDR3 is TGTGCCAGCGGGTCAGCAAATGAGCAGTTCTTC.

This chain joins TRBV2 and TRBJ1-2; D is perhaps TRBD1 (5 bases). Trimming took 6 bases from V and 2 from J, leaving 16 bases between them. The CDR3 length is 15 residues. Germline CDR1 reads SNHLY; CDR2 reads FYNNEI. CDR3 bases: TGTGCCAGCAGCCGACACGGGGAGGGGAACTATGGCTACACCTTC. Protein product: CASSRHGEGNYGYTF.

V gene TRBV19 combines with J gene TRBJ1-5, with D unclear. The CDR3 extends over 14 amino acids. Germline V gene sequence: CDR1 LNHDA, CDR2 SQIVND (reference sequence). With 2 bases removed from V and 4 bases from J, the gap between germline ends came to 9 bases. CDR3 sequence: CASSILTANQPQHF. For the CDR3, the DNA is TGTGCCAGTAGTATACTTACCGCGAATCAGCCCCAGCATTTT.

J is TRBJ2-4 and V is TRBV19; 8 bases are a match to TRBD1. CDR1 LNHDA and CDR2 SQIVND come from the germline V gene (reference sequence). There are 19 residues in the CDR3. Losses at the gene ends were 3 bases for V and 2 bases for J; bases not matched to a gene: 15. The CDR3 loop reads CASSISRGPGAATKNIQYF. The CDR3 nucleotides read TGTGCCAGTAGTATTTCCAGGGGGCCGGGAGCGGCCACCAAAAACATTCAGTACTTC.

This sequence joins TRBV5-4 and TRBJ2-7; D possibly corresponds to TRBD1 (5 bases). CDR1 is SGHNT, CDR2 YYREEE, per germline (reference sequence). The V gene lost 4 bases and the J gene lost 3 bases, with 14 bases spanning the gap. The CDR3 extends over 14 amino acids. CDR3 nucleotide sequence: TGTGCCAGCAGCCCAGGAACAGGTAGCTACGAGCAGTACTTC. Translating gives CASSPGTGSYEQYF.

V and J are TRBV29-1 and TRBJ2-3; D is unresolved. This CDR3 contains 12 residues. Trimming shortened V by 5 bases and J by 3 bases, and 9 bases separated the two germline ends. Germline loops: CDR1 SQVTM, CDR2 ANQGSEA. In nucleotides, the CDR3 is TGCAGCGTTTCGCAGATAACAGATACGCAGTATTTT. It encodes CSVSQITDTQYF.

Here the CDR3 reads CSVVGTGGYEQYF. In DNA form, the CDR3 reads TGCAGCGTTGTGGGGACAGGGGGCTACGAGCAGTACTTC. This sequence joins TRBV29-1 and TRBJ2-7; 11 positions agree with TRBD1. V lost 4 bases to trimming and J lost 3 bases; unmatched junction nucleotides: 2. This CDR3 contains 13 residues. Germline assignment: CDR1 SQVTM and CDR2 ANQGSEA.

This sequence joins TRBV5-5 and TRBJ1-6, with TRBD1 matching 8 bases. V lost 0 bases to trimming and J lost 8 bases; unmatched junction nucleotides: 4. CDR1 SGHKS and CDR2 YYEKEE come from the germline V gene (reference sequence). The CDR3 consists of 15 residues. For the CDR3, the DNA is TGTGCCAGCAGCTTGGGGGGACAGGCTGATTCACCCCTCCACTTT. It translates to CASSLGGQADSPLHF.

The chain is built from TRBV5-1 and TRBJ2-3, with 16 bases identical to TRBD2. Germline CDR1 is SGHRS and CDR2 is YFSETQ. CDR3 length equals 17 residues. The V and J ends lost 4 bases and 4 bases, in that order; junction bases with no gene match: 6. The CDR3 region has the DNA TGCGCCAGCAGCGTGGGACTAGCGGGGGGGCCCGCAGATACGCAGTATTTT. As protein: CASSVGLAGGPADTQYF.

At least ten counts were recorded for this clone. The chain is built from TRBV4-2 and TRBJ1-6; TRBD1 matches 9 bases. Trimming removed 3 bases from V and 10 bases from J; junction bases left unmatched: 7. This CDR3 is built from 15 residues. Germline CDR1 reads LGHNA; CDR2 reads YNFKEQ. The CDR3 DNA reads TGTGCCAGCAGCCAGGTGACAGGGGGAGCGTCACCCCTCCACTTT. It encodes CASSQVTGGASPLHF.